This T cell receptor (beta chain) was sequenced for a study of OX40 agonist ivuxolimab in advanced cancers. Looking at the study overall: Ivuxolimab was an agonistic, fully human IgG2 monoclonal antibody directed against OX40 (CD134), a costimulatory receptor. Intravenous ivuxolimab was administered to patients every 2 weeks at six dose levels: 0.01, 0.1, 0.3, 1.5, 3 and 10 mg/kg. Of the approximately 53 patients in dose escalation, about 20 had hepatocellular carcinoma, some 15 had melanoma, 9 had renal cell carcinoma and 9 had head and neck cancer. In the dose-escalation cohort, 70% to 85% of patients were male, and the mean age was around 65 years with a range of about 23 to 79. Patients were allowed to have had prior anti-PD-1, anti-PD-L1 or anti-CTLA-4 therapy, and more than 30% of the dose-escalation patients had previously received checkpoint inhibitors. Three dose-escalation patients achieved partial responses, one with hepatocellular carcinoma and two with cutaneous melanoma. Peripheral TCRbeta sequencing aimed to test whether ivuxolimab altered TCR sequence diversity and caused clonal T-cell expansion. The paper describes the monotherapy dose-escalation part (N of about 47 patients) of the phase I trial of ivuxolimab. What the authors observed across the whole study: At doses from 0.1 to 3.0 mg/kg, clonal expansion was seen in both CD4+ and CD8+ blood T cells between baseline and week 6. Partial responders in the 0.1-3.0 mg/kg groups had among the lowest normalized peripheral clonal expansion, especially among CD8+ T cells. After ivuxolimab, expanded clones were on average more numerous among CD8+ T cells than among CD4+ T cells. Low levels of normalized T-cell clonal expansion were also seen in some patients who did not respond. The antigen specificity of the peripheral T cells that underwent clonal expansion was not determined.

The CDR3 has 15 amino acids, counting the end cysteine and phenylalanine. Of all the DNA, just the CDR3 is kept, 45 bases in frame from base 1. From a lookup of the germline V gene, CDR1 and CDR2 are MGHRA and YSYEKL. V sheds 0 bases and J sheds 7 bases, leaving 12 bases between their ends. The trial excluded patients who had a history of autoimmune disease or were on systemic immunosuppression. In every dose cohort, peripheral blood was drawn for TCR sequencing at baseline, cycle 4 day 1, and cycle 7 day 1. Samples were obtained from an open-label, multicenter, first-in-human phase I dose-escalation trial of ivuxolimab. Adults with locally advanced or metastatic melanoma, renal cell carcinoma, hepatocellular carcinoma or head and neck squamous cell carcinoma were enrolled in the trial. Before TCR sequencing, CD4+ and CD8+ T cells were separately sorted from peripheral blood. To sequence the TCRbeta CDR3 region, genomic DNA was isolated from the sorted cells. The immunoSEQ Assay was used for sequencing of TCRbeta CDR3 regions. Sourced from immuneACCESS, this table was stored by TCRdb with only in-frame sequences that have V and J called. A share of the clones is absent; for the studies checked, an unresolved V gene accounts for under half, and the remainder has no known explanation. Within this sample are about 52,000 clones, with approximately 94% of them counted one time only. The ten largest account for around 12% of the sample.

As for this clone: The specificity of this receptor is unknown. Base qualities are not at hand, and no much larger clone is one base apart.

This receptor chain uses TRBV4-1 and TRBJ1-4; the D region possibly corresponds to TRBD1 (5 bases align). The clonotype originates from an adult with an advanced solid tumor such as melanoma, head and neck, liver or kidney cancer. The specimen was CD4+ or CD8+ T cells sorted from blood, collected in a trial of the OX40 agonist ivuxolimab. The bases are TGCGCCAGCAGCCAAGAAGGGGACGAAGGTGAAAAACTGTTTTTT. This sequence encodes CASSQEGDEGEKLFF.